This entry lists 8 T cell receptor beta chains sequenced from one sample in a study of blood T cell repertoires in COVID-19. TCRdb keeps only in-frame clones here, not all; method: immunoSEQ multiplex PCR. The table has more than 110,000 clones, about 89% seen once. Sequencing used peripheral blood. The source is a man in his fifties or sixties with active or convalescent COVID-19.

CDR3 coding DNA: TGTGCCAGCAGGCCTGGGGCGGCTGGCTACACCTTC. It encodes CASRPGAAGYTF. The rearrangement links TRBV11-2 to TRBJ1-2, with D maybe TRBD1 (5 bases). The ends were cut back, 6 bases at V and 7 bases at J, with 12 bases in the middle. CDR3 size: 12 residues. CDR1 is SGHAT, CDR2 FQNNGV, per germline.

The chain has TRBV18 and TRBJ2-7, with 7 positions matching TRBD2. The CDR3 length is 13 residues. The trim removed 3 bases at V and 2 bases at J, leaving 1 base unmatched. Germline CDR1 KGHSH, CDR2 LQKENI. The CDR3 DNA reads TGTGCCAGCTCACCGGGGGGGACCTACGAGCAGTACTTC. It translates to CASSPGGTYEQYF.

The V gene is TRBV7-8, the J gene TRBJ2-7, with TRBD2 identical over 8 bases. Germline CDR1 reads SGHVS; CDR2 reads FQNEAQ. The J segment lost 7 bases and the V segment lost 3 bases, leaving 8 bases of the junction unmatched. There are 14 residues in the CDR3. The CDR3 DNA reads as TGTGCCAGCAGCTTTAGAGCGGGGGTAGAAGAGCAGTACTTC. Encoded protein: CASSFRAGVEEQYF.

V gene TRBV5-6 combines with J gene TRBJ2-1; TRBD2 matches 7 bases. The CDR3 is 13 amino acids. The V segment lost 4 bases and the J segment 9 bases; nucleotides outside the gene matches: 7. The germline V gene encodes CDR1 SGHDT and CDR2 YYEEEE. CDR3 DNA: TGTGCCAGCAGCCCGGGACTATTCAGTGAGCAGTTCTTC. Its translation is CASSPGLFSEQFF.

This clone was counted only a few times. The rearrangement links TRBV24-1 to TRBJ2-2; no firm D call. This CDR3 has 15 residues. Trimming pared 5 bases from V and 4 bases from J, leaving 13 bases between. The germline CDR1 and CDR2 sequences are KGHDR and SFDVKD. CDR3 DNA sequence: TGTGCCACCAGTGGCGATACTACTTTCACCGGGGAGCTGTTTTTT. Encoded protein: CATSGDTTFTGELFF.

This clone is a singleton in its sample. The rearrangement joins TRBV5-1 to TRBJ2-5, with 10 bases that match TRBD1. This CDR3 region has 15 residues. Germline CDR1 is SGHRS and CDR2 is YFSETQ. Trimming cost V 6 bases and J 5 bases; bases outside gene matches: 10. The CDR3 region is CASTGTGASRETQYF. Written as DNA, the CDR3 is TGCGCCAGCACGGGGACAGGGGCCTCGAGGGAGACCCAGTACTTC. The full variable domain, with the rest looked up from reference TRBV5-1 and TRBJ2-5, is KAGVTQTPRYLIKTRGQQVTLSCSPISGHRSVSWYQQTPGQGLQFLFEYFSETQRNKGNFPGRFSGRQFSNSRSEMNVSTLELGDSALYLCASTGTGASRETQYFGPGTRLLVL.

The chain uses TRBV27 and TRBJ2-7; TRBD1 aligns across 12 bases. Germline V lookup: CDR1 MNHEY, CDR2 SMNVEV (reference sequence). The J segment lost 4 bases and the V segment lost 8 bases, leaving 3 bases of the junction unmatched. The CDR3 sequence is 13 residues long. CDR3 protein: CASRDRGPYEQYF. The CDR3 region has the DNA TGTGCCAGCCGGGACAGGGGGCCTTACGAGCAGTACTTC.

This chain links TRBV4-1 with TRBJ2-5; D gene uncertain. V lost 1 base to trimming and J lost 1 base, with 7 bases between them. Looked up from germline, CDR1 is MGHRA and CDR2 is YSYEKL. This CDR3 is 14 amino acids long. The CDR3 spells CASSQGPAQETQYF. DNA of the CDR3: TGCGCCAGCAGCCAAGGGCCCGCCCAAGAGACCCAGTACTTC.